The 30 T cell receptor beta chains below come from one sample, sequenced in a study of tumor-infiltrating lymphocytes in oesophageal squamous cell carcinoma. TCRdb processed the PCR reads anew with MiXCR; each CDR3 protein has one entry. The profile shows fewer than 20,000 distinct CDR3 sequences, around 44% of them singletons. The source material was esophageal tumor tissue. These receptors were obtained from a male donor with esophageal squamous cell carcinoma.

This clonotype was recorded a few times. The chain couples TRBV7-3 to TRBJ2-7; tentative D call: TRBD1 (6 bases). The closer fit of TRBJ2-5 to the DNA end suggests the J call may be wrong. The CDR3 has 13 residues. Germline values: CDR1 SGHTA, CDR2 FQGTGA. CDR3 coding DNA: TGTGCCAGCAGCTTAACAGGGGGAGAGACCCAGTACTTC. It is translated as CASSLTGGETQYF.

Comments on this clonotype: One base away lies a much larger clone, so this may be a sequencing read error. V and J are TRBV27 and TRBJ2-1; tentatively, D is TRBD1 (5 bases). CDR1 is MNHEY and CDR2 is SMNVEV in the germline V gene (reference sequence). The V and J ends lost 2 bases and 10 bases respectively, with 15 bases between them. The CDR3 consists of 14 residues. The CDR3 sequence is CASSLRGSSYEQFF. Here the CDR3 DNA reads TGTGCCAGCAGTTTAAGGGGTTCTTCCTACGAGCAGTTCTTC.

The chain uses TRBV6-1 and TRBJ2-1; the D gene is possibly TRBD1 (6 bases). The end of the DNA aligns better with TRBJ2-7, so the J call may be wrong. The CDR3 length is 14 residues. The germline V gene has CDR1 MNHNS and CDR2 SASEGT. CDR3 nucleotides: TGTGCCAGCAGTGAAAGGTCAGGGGCCTACGAGCAGTACTTC. Residues: CASSERSGAYEQYF.

This clonotype was counted at least ten times. The genes are TRBV12-3 or TRBV12-4 and TRBJ2-3; 9 bases are a match to TRBD1. V trimming: 6 bases; J trimming: 2 bases; junction bases outside the gene matches: 18. The CDR3 contains 19 residues. The DNA for the CDR3 is TGTGCCAGCAGCCCGGGACAGGGTGCTAAAGCTGTACACACAGATACGCAGTATTTT. Residues: CASSPGQGAKAVHTDTQYF.

There are many counts of this clonotype. The genes are TRBV12-3 or TRBV12-4 and TRBJ1-4; 8 positions agree with TRBD1. V shed 1 base and J 8 bases; nucleotides not matched to a gene: 3. The CDR3 is 14 amino acids. Here the CDR3 reads CASSLGQGSEKLFF. The CDR3 region has the DNA TGTGCCAGCAGTTTAGGACAGGGGAGCGAAAAACTGTTTTTT.

This clonotype was seen only once. The chain carries TRBV10-3 and TRBJ2-3; perhaps D is TRBD1 or TRBD2 (5 bases each). The end of the DNA is better explained by TRBJ2-5, so the J call may be wrong. The length of the CDR3 is 14 residues. CDR1 is ENHRY and CDR2 is SYGVKD in the germline V gene. In DNA form, the CDR3 reads TGTGCCATCAAAGGGACGTCTTTTTCGGAGACCCAGTACTTC. Its protein product is CAIKGTSFSETQYF.

This clonotype was recorded at least ten times. The chain joins TRBV27 to TRBJ2-1; 13 nucleotides line up with TRBD2. The germline CDR1 and CDR2 sequences are MNHEY and SMNVEV (reference sequence). The J segment lost 6 bases and the V segment lost 1 base, leaving 3 bases of the junction unmatched. The CDR3 runs to 16 residues. The CDR3 region is CASSLLTSGRGNEQFF. The DNA for the CDR3 is TGTGCCAGCAGTTTATTAACTAGCGGGAGGGGCAATGAGCAGTTCTTC.

The genes are TRBV4-2 and TRBJ2-5; 7 positions match TRBD2. The end of the DNA is better explained by TRBJ2-7, so the J call may be wrong. The CDR3 consists of 16 residues. Germline V gives CDR1 LGHNA, CDR2 YNFKEQ. Here the CDR3 reads CASSQDTGGVAYEQYF. The CDR3 region has the DNA TGTGCCAGCAGCCAAGATACGGGGGGAGTCGCCTACGAGCAGTACTTC.

Concerning this clonotype itself: The conserved phenylalanine or tryptophan normally closing the CDR3 is absent here, so this likely arose from a read error. The limits of the CDR3 on the DNA are not certain, so only TCRdb's listed CDR3 is given. This chain links TRBV4-1 with TRBJ2-5; TRBD2 is taken as the D call from the table, unchecked against the DNA. CDR1 is MGHRA and CDR2 is YSYEKL in the germline V gene. The CDR3 has 12 amino acids, counting both end residues. The CDR3 sequence: CASSQGEQGLAG.

This clonotype turned up a few times. Possible read error: a much larger clone is one base away. The chain recombines TRBV6-6 with TRBJ2-7; tentative D call: TRBD1 (6 bases). The germline gives CDR1 MNHNY, CDR2 SVGAGI (reference sequence). The V end was cut by 3 bases, the J end by 7 bases, with 22 bases between. This CDR3 region has 16 residues. CDR3 bases: TGTGCCAGCAGTTATGAAGGGCAGGGGATCTACAATGAGCAGTACTTC. Protein: CASSYEGQGIYNEQYF.

As concerns this clonotype: The CDR3 end shows no conserved phenylalanine or tryptophan, and so a read error is likely. It is unclear where the CDR3 begins or ends on the DNA, so no DNA is shown, and the CDR3 is as TCRdb lists it. The chain is built from TRBV6-5 and TRBJ2-3; TRBD1 is the table's D call, not checked against the DNA. A total of 14 residues make up the CDR3, ends included. Germline V gene data show CDR1 as MNHEY and CDR2 as SVGAGI. CDR3 region: CASSPGPDRAKQYL.

This clonotype has more than one count but fewer than ten. The gene calls are TRBV13 and TRBJ1-1; no clear D gene. The CDR3 is made up of 14 amino acids. CDR1 is PRHDT and CDR2 is FYEKMQ in the germline V gene (reference sequence). Trimming removed 2 bases from V and 5 bases from J, with 12 bases in between. CDR3 amino acids: CASSLSGYRTEAFF. In nucleotides, the CDR3 is TGTGCCAGCAGCTTATCGGGGTATCGAACTGAAGCTTTCTTT. The variable domain in full, with the rest retrieved from reference TRBV13 and TRBJ1-1, is AAGVIQSPRHLIKEKRETATLKCYPIPRHDTVYWYQQGPGQDPQFLISFYEKMQSDKGSIPDRFSAQQFSDYHSELNMSSLELGDSALYFCASSLSGYRTEAFFGQGTRLTVV.

This clonotype was seen repeatedly, ten times or more. V usage is TRBV24-1 and J usage is TRBJ1-5; D is perhaps TRBD1 (5 bases). CDR1 and CDR2 from the germline V gene are KGHDR and SFDVKD. V was cut by 6 bases and J by 1 base, with 9 bases left in between. The CDR3 sequence is 14 residues long. The CDR3 nucleotides read TGTGCCACCAGTTATGGGGGGAGCAATCAGCCCCAGCATTTT. It yields the protein CATSYGGSNQPQHF.

This clonotype is judged medium-sized. CDR3 in amino acids: CASSIFLRGLEDTQYF. In DNA, the CDR3 is TGTGCCAGTAGTATCTTTCTCAGGGGGCTTGAAGATACGCAGTATTTT. The J gene is TRBJ2-3, the V gene TRBV19; 8 bases align to TRBD1. The junction had 10 bases not matched to a gene; V was cut back by 3 bases and J by 5 bases. The CDR3 is made up of 16 amino acids. CDR1 and CDR2 from the germline V gene are LNHDA and SQIVND (reference sequence).

The chain links TRBV7-9 to TRBJ2-6; D not certain. This CDR3 is 15 amino acids long. CDR1 and CDR2 (germline): SEHNR, FQNEAQ (reference sequence). Trimming took 6 bases from V and 0 from J, leaving 9 bases between them. The CDR3: CASRRRFSGANVLTF. The CDR3 nucleotides are TGTGCCAGCAGAAGACGGTTCTCTGGGGCCAACGTCCTGACTTTC.

This clonotype was found many times. The chain has TRBV27 and TRBJ1-1; D gene ambiguous. The CDR3 runs 15 residues. The V end was cut by 8 bases, the J end by 0 bases, with 16 bases between. Germline V lookup: CDR1 MNHEY, CDR2 SMNVEV (reference sequence). The CDR3 protein is CASQMTFPLNTEAFF. The CDR3 DNA reads TGTGCCAGCCAAATGACGTTCCCCTTGAACACTGAAGCTTTCTTT.

This clonotype came up many times. One end of the junction varies from germline; a read error may be responsible. This chain uses TRBV7-3 with TRBJ2-2, with TRBD2 as a possible D gene (6 bases). The germline V gene encodes CDR1 SGHTA and CDR2 FQGTGA. This CDR3 is built from 12 residues. CDR3 region: CASSFSWGELFF. The CDR3 DNA follows: TGTGCCAGCAGTTTTAGTTGGGGGGAACTGTTTTTT.

This clonotype is termed large. The chain carries TRBV7-8 and TRBJ2-1; tentatively, D is TRBD1 (6 bases). V dropped 3 bases and J dropped 4 bases, with 16 bases sitting between them. This CDR3 is built from 16 residues. Germline V gene lookup returns CDR1 SGHVS and CDR2 FQNEAQ. CDR3 protein: CASSFYATGKYNEQFF. Here the CDR3 DNA reads TGTGCCAGCAGCTTCTACGCAACAGGGAAGTACAATGAGCAGTTCTTC. Full variable domain (remainder filled in from reference TRBV7-8 and TRBJ2-1): GAGVSQSPRYKVAKRGQDVALRCDPISGHVSLFWYQQALGQGPEFLTYFQNEAQLDKSGLPSDRFFAERPEGSVSTLKIQRTQQEDSAVYLCASSFYATGKYNEQFFGPGTRLTVL.

A word on this clonotype: A much larger clone differs by one base, so this may be a read error. This chain links TRBV14 with TRBJ2-7; tentatively, D is TRBD2 (6 bases). CDR3 length: 14 amino acids. V lost 4 bases and J 7 bases, leaving 17 bases between the germline ends. Per germline, CDR1 SGHDN and CDR2 FVKESK. The CDR3 here is CASSPFSAGSEQYF. As DNA, the CDR3 is TGTGCCAGCAGCCCCTTCTCAGCCGGGAGTGAGCAGTACTTC.

In its sample, this clonotype was seen many times. This sequence joins TRBV19 and TRBJ2-1, with 8 bases lining up with TRBD2. Trimming cost V 5 bases and J 0 bases; bases outside gene matches: 3. Per the germline V gene, CDR1 is LNHDA and CDR2 is SQIVND (reference sequence). The CDR3 is made up of 15 amino acids. The CDR3 DNA is TGTGCCAGTAGTGTAAGCGGGGGCTCCTACAATGAGCAGTTCTTC. Its protein is CASSVSGGSYNEQFF. Drawing the rest from reference TRBV19 and TRBJ2-1, the complete variable domain is DGGITQSPKYLFRKEGQNVTLSCEQNLNHDAMYWYRQDPGQGLRLIYYSQIVNDFQKGDIAEGYSVSREKKESFPLTVTSAQKNPTAFYLCASSVSGGSYNEQFFGPGTRLTVL.

In its sample, this clonotype was seen many times. The chain employs TRBV6-1 and TRBJ1-1, with D unresolved. CDR1 and CDR2 from the germline V gene are MNHNS and SASEGT. With 5 bases removed from V and 1 base from J, the gap between germline ends came to 11 bases. This CDR3 is built from 14 residues. Here the CDR3 DNA reads TGTGCCAGCAGTTACGCCAGGTCGAACACTGAAGCTTTCTTT. It translates to CASSYARSNTEAFF.

This clonotype was observed a handful of times. The junction departs from germline at one end; a sequencing error may be responsible. J is TRBJ2-5 and V is TRBV25-1; 9 bases are a match to TRBD1. The CDR3 has 16 residues. Germline CDR1 and CDR2: MGHDK and SYGVNS. CDR3 sequence reads: CASSLLGGQGNSPLHF. The CDR3, as DNA: TGTGCCAGCAGTCTCCTCGGGGGACAGGGCAATTCACCCCTCCACTTC.

This clonotype turned up a few times. Since no conserved phenylalanine or tryptophan closes the CDR3, a read error is the likely cause. No DNA is shown, since the ends of the CDR3 on it are uncertain; the CDR3 is the one TCRdb lists. The chain is built from TRBV7-8 and TRBJ2-1; no DNA check was done on the table's D call, TRBD2. The CDR3 extends over 19 residues, inclusive of both ends. The V gene's germline CDR1 is SGHVS and CDR2 FQNEAQ. CDR3 sequence: CASSLRRAAQGDSPLHFGN.

For this clonotype: The conserved final phenylalanine or tryptophan is absent from the CDR3, which likely points to a read error. It is unclear where the CDR3 begins or ends on the DNA, so no DNA is shown, and the CDR3 is as TCRdb lists it. This chain links TRBV28 with TRBJ2-7; the table's TRBD1 call for D was not verified on the DNA. Germline values: CDR1 MDHEN, CDR2 SYDVKM. Ends included, the CDR3 has 18 residues. The CDR3 loop is CASSSPGQSRPYEQYFGN.

The chain uses TRBV7-2 and TRBJ2-5; D may be TRBD1 or TRBD2 (7 bases each). CDR1 is SGHTA, CDR2 FQGNSA, per germline. This CDR3 is built from 16 residues. Between the trimmed V and J ends, which lost 2 bases and 11 bases, there was a span of 24 bases. CDR3 in DNA: TGTGCCAGCAGCTTATGGTTTGGGAGGGGGCGTTTCAAGCAGTACTTC. Amino acids: CASSLWFGRGRFKQYF.

The chain couples TRBV7-3 to TRBJ2-2; 12 bases line up with TRBD2. Germline CDR1 is SGHTA and CDR2 is FQGTGA. The length of the CDR3 is 17 residues. Losses at the gene ends were 0 bases for V and 5 bases for J; bases not matched to a gene: 4. CDR3 sequence: CASSLTWTSGKTGELFF. The DNA for the CDR3 is TGTGCCAGCAGCTTAACGTGGACTAGCGGGAAAACCGGGGAGCTGTTTTTT. Combining the CDR3 with reference TRBV7-3 and TRBJ2-2 gives the whole variable domain GAGVSQTPSNKVTEKGKYVELRCDPISGHTALYWYRQSLGQGPEFLIYFQGTGAADDSGLPNDRFFAVRPEGSVSTLKIQRTERGDSAVYLCASSLTWTSGKTGELFFGEGSRLTVL.

The rearrangement joins TRBV7-3 to TRBJ1-1; D uncertain. The DNA end is a closer match to TRBJ2-1, so the J assignment may be wrong. CDR3 size: 13 residues. Germline CDR1 reads SGHTA; CDR2 reads FQGTGA. The CDR3 DNA reads TGTGCCAGCAGCTTATTAAGATACAATGAGCAGTTCTTC. Its protein is CASSLLRYNEQFF.

The sample holds many counts of this clonotype. The chain is built from TRBV28 and TRBJ2-4; D perhaps matches TRBD2 (7 bases). Per germline, CDR1 MDHEN and CDR2 SYDVKM. V lost 5 bases, J lost 0 bases, and 11 bases lay in between. This CDR3 is 15 amino acids long. In DNA, the CDR3 is TGTGCCAGCAGTGGGGGGGGCGAAGCCAAAAACATTCAGTACTTC. It encodes CASSGGGEAKNIQYF.

This clonotype was counted many times. The chain carries TRBV6-1 and TRBJ1-2; possible D gene TRBD1, 5 bases. V shed 7 bases and J shed 5 bases, with 14 bases lying between them. CDR3 length: 13 amino acids. Looked up from germline, CDR1 is MNHNS and CDR2 is SASEGT. The CDR3 DNA reads TGTGCCAGCACGGACTCGGGGCCATATGGCTACACCTTC. Amino acid sequence: CASTDSGPYGYTF.

This clonotype was seen many times. At one end, the junction sequence differs from germline, possibly due to a read error. The chain links TRBV5-6 to TRBJ1-6; D ambiguous. The CDR3 loop spans 16 amino acids. Germline CDR1 is SGHDT and CDR2 is YYEEEE. The CDR3 is CASSLESSSYNSPLHF. The CDR3 coding sequence is TGTGCCAGCAGCTTGGAGAGTAGCTCCTATAATTCACCCCTCCACTTC.